These 7 T cell receptor beta chains were sequenced from one sample in a study of human T cells and chemical hapten exposure (dated by TCRdb to about 2021). What this sample's time point label stands for: pre-sensitization, week 0. The intended sense of this specimen's treatment or condition label: therapeutic diphenylcyclopropenone sensitization with weekly scalp DPC. The library was built by means of RACE. Sequencing took place on a NextSeq 500. TCRdb applied fastp at Q25 and MiXCR to the public reads, then kept only in-frame beta chains. Duplicate CDR3 protein sequences are folded into a single record with the most common DNA and genes. In this sample the table shows 350,000 to 400,000 distinct CDR3 sequences, approximately 5.1% of which occur a single time. Approximately 2.8% of the sample rests with the top ten. Sequences were derived from whole blood, sampled in connection with sensitization to the hapten diphenylcyclopropenone (DPC). The receptors stem from a woman aged 45-65 years with alopecia areata. Some clones in this sample may be carry-over from other donors' samples.

V gene TRBV29-1 combines with J gene TRBJ2-3; 8 bases agree with TRBD2. This CDR3 comprises 14 residues. Looked up from germline, CDR1 is SQVTM and CDR2 is ANQGSEA. V shed 3 bases and J 0 bases; nucleotides not matched to a gene: 2. The CDR3 DNA follows: TGCAGCGTTGATGCGGGGGGCAGCACAGATACGCAGTATTTT. This translates into CSVDAGGSTDTQYF.

The chain recombines TRBV28 with TRBJ2-7, with a weak D call TRBD2 (6 bases). V was cut by 9 bases and J by 2 bases, with 17 bases left in between. This CDR3 comprises 14 residues. CDR1 MDHEN and CDR2 SYDVKM come from the germline V gene. The CDR3 protein is CASSSPGVPYEQYF. DNA for the CDR3: TGTGCCAGTAGCTCCCCGGGGGTCCCCTACGAGCAGTACTTC.

This clonotype was seen only a few times. The CDR3 reads CSAGGKQAAKNIQYF. The CDR3 DNA sequence: TGCAGTGCAGGGGGGAAGCAGGCCGCCAAAAACATTCAGTACTTC. The rearrangement links TRBV20-1 to TRBJ2-4; possibly TRBD1 or TRBD2 for D (6 bases each). In germline, CDR1 is DFQATT, CDR2 SNEGSKA (reference sequence). The CDR3 contains 15 residues. Trimming left V 6 bases short and J 1 base short, with 16 bases between.

In this sample, this clonotype turned up many times. The chain carries TRBV12-3 or TRBV12-4 and TRBJ1-1, with D possibly TRBD1 on 6 matching bases. V was clipped by 5 bases and J by 4 bases, with 17 bases between them. The CDR3 runs to 15 residues. CDR3 nucleotides: TGTGCCAGCAGTCCGCCCACAGGGAAGACCACTGAAGCTTTCTTT. Its translation: CASSPPTGKTTEAFF.

This clonotype was counted between two and nine times. The chain carries TRBV5-1 and TRBJ1-1, with 7 nucleotides matching TRBD1. The CDR3 is 15 amino acids. The germline CDR1 and CDR2 sequences are SGHRS and YFSETQ. Losses at the gene ends were 4 bases for V and 0 bases for J; bases not matched to a gene: 6. The CDR3 loop reads CASSPAGQMNTEAFF. The CDR3, as DNA: TGCGCCAGCAGCCCAGCGGGACAGATGAACACTGAAGCTTTCTTT.

The chain joins TRBV21-1 to TRBJ2-7; no DNA check was done on the table's D call, TRBD1. TRBV21-1 is recorded as a pseudogene. The CDR3 contains 15 residues. The CDR3: CASSESRRDNYEQYF. For the CDR3, the DNA is TGTGCCAGCAGCGAATCCCGGCGGGATAACTACGAGCAGTACTTC.

There are many counts of this clonotype. The chain links TRBV11-2 to TRBJ2-1, with 8 bases lining up with TRBD2. The CDR3 spans 17 residues. V lost 4 bases, J lost 0 bases, and 8 bases stayed unmatched. From germline, CDR1 is SGHAT and CDR2 FQNNGV. Here the CDR3 reads CASSYIAGSSSYNEQFF. CDR3 nucleotides: TGTGCCAGCAGCTATATAGCGGGGTCAAGCTCCTACAATGAGCAGTTCTTC.